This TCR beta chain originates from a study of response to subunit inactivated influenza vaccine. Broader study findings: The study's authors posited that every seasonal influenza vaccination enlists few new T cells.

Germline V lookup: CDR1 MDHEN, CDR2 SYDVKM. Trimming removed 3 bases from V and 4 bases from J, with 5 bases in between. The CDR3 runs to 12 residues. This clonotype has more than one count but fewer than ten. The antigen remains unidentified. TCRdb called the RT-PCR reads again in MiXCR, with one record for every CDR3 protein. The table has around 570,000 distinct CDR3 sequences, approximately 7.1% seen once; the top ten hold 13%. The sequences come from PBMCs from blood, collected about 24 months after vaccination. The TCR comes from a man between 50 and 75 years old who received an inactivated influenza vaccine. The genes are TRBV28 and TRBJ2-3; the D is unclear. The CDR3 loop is CASSFFADTQYF. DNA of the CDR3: TGTGCCAGCAGTTTCTTCGCAGATACGCAGTATTTT.